The sequence of this T cell receptor (beta chain) was determined in a study of beta chain features in type 1 diabetes. At the level of the study: What patients shared with healthy donors was a similar profile of age, gender and cell yields. General study points: TCRB CDR3s from Type 1 diabetes patients were moderately but significantly shorter in all four CD4+ subsets.

The purity of all sorted populations exceeded 98%. This clone was counted between two and nine times. What it binds is not known. The J segment lost 4 bases and the V segment lost 2 bases, leaving 5 bases of the junction unmatched. The CDR3 runs 15 residues. CDR1 is SGHTA and CDR2 is FQGNSA in the germline V gene. Every bit of the isolated RNA underwent reverse transcription, so sequencing read expressed TCRB transcripts. The study sequenced naive, central memory and regulatory T cell samples to an average of about 3.57 million reads. TCRdb's table, derived via immunoSEQ multiplex PCR, lists solely in-frame clones and lacks some. The sample yields fewer than 400,000 clones, around 8.5% seen once.

This clonotype was obtained from a man aged 25 to 45 with type 1 diabetes. The specimen was central memory CD4+ T cells from blood. The V call is TRBV7-2, the J call TRBJ2-7; 10 nucleotides match TRBD2. DNA of the CDR3: TGTGCCAGCAGCTTAACTAGCGGGGACCATTACGAGCAGTACTTC. Its protein product is CASSLTSGDHYEQYF.